The T cell receptor beta chain under discussion was sequenced for a study of T cell responses to AZD1222 COVID-19 vaccine. Whole-study findings and limits: The donors showed a predominance of white British ancestry and of females, with possible underestimation of clonal diversity. Seropositive AZD1222 recipients at baseline numbered only five or six. Distributed over spike, vaccine-associated CD4 TCRs predominated at 160-218 and 743-854. Scientists sampled the repertoires only once the peak T cell response had passed.

Remarks on this clone: Its antigen is undetermined.

Germline CDR1 is SGHTA and CDR2 is FQGNSA. Trimming removed 2 bases from V and 4 bases from J; junction bases left unmatched: 4. The CDR3 covers 14 residues. Clones were sequenced by immunoSEQ multiplex PCR, and TCRdb holds only the in-frame ones, with some missing. The profile shows about 130,000 clones, less than 95% of them singletons. The sample was peripheral blood, taken on day 0 of AZD1222 vaccination. The J gene is TRBJ2-7, the V gene TRBV7-2; 8 bases map to TRBD2. This clonotype was obtained from an adult in good health. DNA of the CDR3: TGTGCCAGCAGCTTAATGCGGGGGGCGTACGAGCAGTACTTC. Translated: CASSLMRGAYEQYF.